This T cell receptor gamma chain derives from a study of Vδ1+ human thymocytes (dated by TCRdb to 2017 to 2018). Some background on the complete study: mRNA-level TRG and TRD CDR3 repertoires of highly purified Vdelta1+ thymocytes from young children were characterised as a data resource. Validation of the multiplex-based CDR3 amplicon strategy against 5'RACE-based CDR3 amplicon generation methods had been performed previously.

This clone was counted between two and nine times. Its antigen remains unidentified. There are no base qualities to consult, and no much larger clone falls within one base. RNA was isolated using the RNeasy mini kit, and reverse transcription was performed with Superscript III. To generate the CDR3 amplicons, a multiplex PCR was run using pooled V-gene forward primers together with a constant-region reverse primer that carried Illumina adaptor overhangs. After gel purification, the amplicons were indexed with Nextera index primers during around 8 additional PCR cycles and then purified using AMPure XP beads. Sequencing of libraries was performed on an Illumina MiSeq using paired-end 250 bp reads, dual indexing and a roughly 20% PhiX spike-in. The original methods were these. Read quality was checked with FastQC, and TRG read pairs were merged using ea-utils fastq-join. Annotation of sequences was performed with IMGT/HighV-QUEST, only productive sequences with unambiguous V-gene assignment were retained, and clonotypes were defined by identical CDR3 sequence. Downstream analysis used VDJtools 1.1.1, tcR 2.2.3, Treemap and vegan Shannon diversity in R 3.4.4. The public reads were reprocessed by TCRdb using CATT, and rows of matching DNA were later combined. Clone size and V and J calls follow TCRdb, not the original study. This sample has 36,000 or so gamma-chain clones in its table, and about 19% of those were observed once. The ten largest clones take up roughly 2% of the sample.

The CDR3 sequence holds 15 residues, the cysteine and phenylalanine included. Only the CDR3 DNA stays, 45 bases, in frame from base 1. Trimming takes 4 bases off V and 3 bases off J; junction bases not matched to a gene: 8. CDR1 and CDR2, per the germline V gene, are EGSTGY and YDSYTSSV. Thymic samples were depleted of alphabeta T cells, then CD3+ TCRVdelta1+ TCRVdelta2- thymocytes were FACS-sorted. Sorted Vdelta1+ thymocyte purity ranged from about 96% to 99.6%. Thymic specimens were obtained from roughly eight paediatric patients, aged from 5 days to 15 months, who were undergoing corrective cardiac surgery. The thymic tissue was dispersed, and mononuclear cells were isolated using a Histopaque-1077 density gradient. For staining, the antibodies used were anti-TCRVdelta1 clone TS8.2, anti-TCRVdelta2 clone B6, anti-CD3 clone HIT3a and anti-TCRalphabeta clone IP26. Study-level results and caveats: The authors advised highly purified populations and single-cell validation, since unexpected Vdelta2 sequences could cause misinterpretation of bulk repertoire data. Even though sort purity was high, around 18% of thymic TRD sequences were Vdelta2 (and few were Vdelta3), which was not the case for the peripheral blood Vdelta1+ controls. The thymic TRG and TRD repertoires appeared highly polyclonal, with Gaussian CDR3 length distributions, in contrast to the oligoclonal repertoires of peripheral blood. No clustering by age or sex was observed, so analyses did not stratify donors by these variables. Many TRG clonotypes were found to be shared between donors (up to roughly 6.9x10^3), whereas TRD repertoires were found to be essentially private (max about 120 shared).

Sequencing used Vdelta1+ gamma-delta thymocytes from the thymus. The cell subset or site tag for this specimen amounts to: FACS-sorted CD3+ TCRalphabeta- TCRVdelta1+ TCRVdelta2- thymocytes. Here the chain combines TRGV4 and TRGJP1. The clonotype comes from a girl less than two years old who had congenital heart surgery. The CDR3 region has the sequence CATWDGGATGWFKIF. In nucleotides, the sequence is TGTGCCACCTGGGACGGGGGGGCCACTGGTTGGTTCAAGATATTT.